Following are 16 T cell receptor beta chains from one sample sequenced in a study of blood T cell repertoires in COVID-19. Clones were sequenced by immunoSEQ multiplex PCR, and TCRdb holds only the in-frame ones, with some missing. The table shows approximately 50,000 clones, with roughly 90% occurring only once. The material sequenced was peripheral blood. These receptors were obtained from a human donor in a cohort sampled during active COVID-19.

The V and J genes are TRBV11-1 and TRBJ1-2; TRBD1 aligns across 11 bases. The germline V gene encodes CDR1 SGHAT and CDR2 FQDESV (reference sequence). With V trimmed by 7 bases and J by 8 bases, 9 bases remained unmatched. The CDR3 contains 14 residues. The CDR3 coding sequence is TGTGCCAGCACCGTTGGACAGGGGGCGTCAGGCTACACCTTC. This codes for CASTVGQGASGYTF.

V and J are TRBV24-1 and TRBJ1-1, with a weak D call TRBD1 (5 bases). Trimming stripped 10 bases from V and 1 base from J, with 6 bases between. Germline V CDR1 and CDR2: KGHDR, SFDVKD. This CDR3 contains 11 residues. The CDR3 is CATDRNTEAFF. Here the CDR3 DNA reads TGTGCCACAGACAGGAACACTGAAGCTTTCTTT.

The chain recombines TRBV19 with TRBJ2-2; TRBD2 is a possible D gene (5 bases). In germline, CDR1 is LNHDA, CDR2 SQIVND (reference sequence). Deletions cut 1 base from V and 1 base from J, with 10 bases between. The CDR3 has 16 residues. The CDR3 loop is CASSIARLRNTGELFF. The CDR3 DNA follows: TGTGCCAGTAGTATAGCACGACTAAGGAACACCGGGGAGCTGTTTTTT. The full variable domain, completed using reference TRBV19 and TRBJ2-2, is DGGITQSPKYLFRKEGQNVTLSCEQNLNHDAMYWYRQDPGQGLRLIYYSQIVNDFQKGDIAEGYSVSREKKESFPLTVTSAQKNPTAFYLCASSIARLRNTGELFFGEGSRLTVL.

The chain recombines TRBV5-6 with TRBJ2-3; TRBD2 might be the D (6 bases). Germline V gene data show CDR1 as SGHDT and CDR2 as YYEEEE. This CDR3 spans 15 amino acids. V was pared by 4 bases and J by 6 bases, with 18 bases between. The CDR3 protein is CASSPRGLDGDTQYF. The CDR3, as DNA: TGTGCCAGCAGCCCTAGGGGACTGGATGGTGATACGCAGTATTTT.

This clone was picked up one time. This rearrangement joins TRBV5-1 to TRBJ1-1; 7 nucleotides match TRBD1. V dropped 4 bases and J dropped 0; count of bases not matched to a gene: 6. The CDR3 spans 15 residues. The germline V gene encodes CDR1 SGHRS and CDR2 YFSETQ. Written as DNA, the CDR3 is TGCGCCAGCAGCCAAGGGACAGCGATGAACACTGAAGCTTTCTTT. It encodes CASSQGTAMNTEAFF.

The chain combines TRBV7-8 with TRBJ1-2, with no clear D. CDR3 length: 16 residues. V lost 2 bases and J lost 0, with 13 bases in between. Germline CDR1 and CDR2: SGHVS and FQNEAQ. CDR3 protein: CASSLRDVLANYGYTF. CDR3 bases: TGTGCCAGCAGCTTACGAGATGTCTTAGCTAACTATGGCTACACCTTC.

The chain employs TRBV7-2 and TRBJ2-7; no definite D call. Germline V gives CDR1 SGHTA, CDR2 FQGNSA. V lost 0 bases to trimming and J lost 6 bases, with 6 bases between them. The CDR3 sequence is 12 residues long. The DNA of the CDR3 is TGTGCCAGCAGCTTAGCGATCGGCGAGCAGTACTTC. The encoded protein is CASSLAIGEQYF.

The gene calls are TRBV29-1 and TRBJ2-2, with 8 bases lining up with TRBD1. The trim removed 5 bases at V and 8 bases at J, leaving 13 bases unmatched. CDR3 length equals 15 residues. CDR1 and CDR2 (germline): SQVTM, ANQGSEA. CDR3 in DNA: TGCAGCGTTTACGGGACAGGATTTAGGGTGGGGGAGCTGTTTTTT. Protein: CSVYGTGFRVGELFF.

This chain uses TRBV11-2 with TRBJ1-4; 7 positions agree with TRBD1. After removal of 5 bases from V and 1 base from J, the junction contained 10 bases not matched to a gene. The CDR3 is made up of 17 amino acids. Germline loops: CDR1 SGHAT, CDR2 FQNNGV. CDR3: CASSPIRGRKTNEKLFF. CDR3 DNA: TGTGCCAGCAGCCCCATAAGGGGGCGGAAAACTAATGAAAAACTGTTTTTT.

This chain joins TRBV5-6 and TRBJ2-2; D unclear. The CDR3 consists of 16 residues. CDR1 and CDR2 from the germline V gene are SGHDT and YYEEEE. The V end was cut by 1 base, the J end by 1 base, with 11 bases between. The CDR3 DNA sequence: TGTGCCAGCAGCTTGTTGGGCCTTGAGAACACCGGGGAGCTGTTTTTT. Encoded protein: CASSLLGLENTGELFF. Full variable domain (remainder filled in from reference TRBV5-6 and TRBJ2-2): DAGVTQSPTHLIKTRGQQVTLRCSPKSGHDTVSWYQQALGQGPQFIFQYYEEEERQRGNFPDRFSGHQFPNYSSELNVNALLLGDSALYLCASSLLGLENTGELFFGEGSRLTVL.

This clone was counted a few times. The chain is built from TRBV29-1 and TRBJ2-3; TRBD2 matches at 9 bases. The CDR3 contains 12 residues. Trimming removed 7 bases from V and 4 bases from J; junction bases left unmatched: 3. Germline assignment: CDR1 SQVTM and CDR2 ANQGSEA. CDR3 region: CSARGGADTQYF. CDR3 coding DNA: TGCAGCGCCCGCGGGGGGGCAGATACGCAGTATTTT.

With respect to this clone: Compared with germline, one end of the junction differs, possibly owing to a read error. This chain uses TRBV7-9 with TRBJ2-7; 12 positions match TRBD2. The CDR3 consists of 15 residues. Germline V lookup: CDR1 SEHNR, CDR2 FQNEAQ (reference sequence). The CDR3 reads CASSLAGGPALEQYF. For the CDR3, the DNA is TGTGCCAGCAGCCTAGCGGGGGGGCCGGCTTTAGAGCAGTACTTC.

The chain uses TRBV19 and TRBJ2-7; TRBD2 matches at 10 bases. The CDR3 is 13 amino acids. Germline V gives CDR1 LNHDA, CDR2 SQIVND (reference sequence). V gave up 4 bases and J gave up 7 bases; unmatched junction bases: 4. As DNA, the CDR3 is TGTGCCAGTAGTAGGGGACTAGCGTATGAGCAGTACTTC. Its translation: CASSRGLAYEQYF.

The DNA of the CDR3 is TGTGCCAGTAGTCCCCGAGGAGTAGGTCAGCCCCAGCATTTT. Translated, it gives CASSPRGVGQPQHF. The chain has TRBV19 and TRBJ1-5; D is uncertain. In germline, CDR1 is LNHDA, CDR2 SQIVND (reference sequence). V was trimmed by 5 bases and J by 6 bases, leaving 14 bases between them. This CDR3 has 14 residues.

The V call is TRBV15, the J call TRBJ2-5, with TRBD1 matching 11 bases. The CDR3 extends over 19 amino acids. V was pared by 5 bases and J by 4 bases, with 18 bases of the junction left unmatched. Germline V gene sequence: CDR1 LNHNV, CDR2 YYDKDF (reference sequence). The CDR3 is CATSSLEWSDRGLGETQYF. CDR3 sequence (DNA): TGTGCCACCAGCTCTCTGGAATGGTCGGACAGGGGGCTCGGAGAGACCCAGTACTTC.

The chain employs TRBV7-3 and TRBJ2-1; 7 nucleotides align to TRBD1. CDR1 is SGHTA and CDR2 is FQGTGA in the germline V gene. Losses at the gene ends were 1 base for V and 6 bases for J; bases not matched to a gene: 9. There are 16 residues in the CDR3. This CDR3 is CASSLIGGTVGNEQFF. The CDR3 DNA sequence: TGTGCCAGCAGCTTAATCGGTGGGACAGTGGGCAATGAGCAGTTCTTC.